The T cell receptor (beta chain) described here comes from a study of PD-L1 blockade in urothelial cancer. Study background: Most of the 29 patients were men whose urothelial cancer was bladder-origin. Samples came from 3 weeks, at the second dose, and 6 weeks into treatment. A median approximately 150,000 T cells were found in blood samples. Study-level findings and limits: Enhanced expansion of tumor-associated blood clones at 3 weeks characterized durable-benefit patients.

The CDR3 is 12 amino acids. As for this clone: Its cognate antigen is unknown.

Only in-frame clones appear in the TCRdb table, and some are missing; sequencing was by immunoSEQ multiplex PCR. The table includes nearly 45,000 clones, 70% to 90% detected once. Stated time point: pretreatment peripheral blood. The TCR originated in a donor at least 40 years old with urothelial cancer. This specimen was PBMCs, taken around atezolizumab (anti-PD-L1) treatment. The genes are TRBV21-1 and TRBJ2-5; the tabulated D call, TRBD1, remains unverified against the DNA. TRBV21-1 is deemed a pseudogene. For the CDR3, the DNA is TGTGCCACCCACCCTAGGGGGGAGACCCAGTACTTC. Its translation: CATHPRGETQYF.